This T cell receptor beta chain was retrieved from a study of radiation and T cells in renal cell carcinoma. Study in general: Nephrectomy followed 15 Gy stereotactic body radiation by 4 weeks.

Findings and limits, study-wide: From baseline, blood top tumor clonotypes peaked at 2 weeks post-radiation.

Produced via immunoSEQ multiplex PCR; TCRdb's table is partial and in-frame only. The sample holds some 72,000 clones; around 80% are singletons and the top ten take around 5.5%. The germline V gene encodes CDR1 MRHNA and CDR2 SNTAGT. Trimming left V 0 bases short and J 3 bases short, with 13 bases between. The CDR3 totals 16 residues. This sample's time point: blood 2 weeks post-SBRT. Indicated treatment: 15 Gy SBRT to primary tumor, nephrectomy 4 weeks later. Radiation-treated patients gave blood at baseline, week 2 and week 4. This renal cell carcinoma was of the clear cell type. As regards this clone: As yet, its antigen is unknown.

Sequenced here: blood, sampled from a patient whose treatment included radiotherapy and nephrectomy. The receptor comes from a man aged 55 to 69 with renal cell carcinoma. The V call is TRBV6-4, the J call TRBJ2-3; D possibly corresponds to TRBD2 (6 bases). CDR3 residues: CASSDSGTDVTDTQYF. In nucleotides, the CDR3 is TGTGCCAGCAGTGACTCAGGGACTGATGTTACAGATACGCAGTATTTT.